This T cell receptor beta chain derives from a study of cytomegalovirus exposure and HLA in healthy donors. Study overall: The 100 to 150 validation repertoires and the approximately 690 first-cohort repertoires shared a platform, a later analysis reported. Study-wide points: A subsequent analysis found that TCR clusters from the first cohort also tended to co-occur in the roughly 120 validation repertoires, with under 95% of cluster scores above 0. Many donors shared some public TCRs, even though most TCR sequences were rare.

As to this clone: The antigen is undetermined.

This CDR3 spans 12 amino acids. Germline CDR1 and CDR2: SGHDT and YYEEEE. V was trimmed by 1 base and J by 7 bases, leaving 6 bases between them. Repertoires were generated with immunoSEQ multiplex PCR, while TCRdb's copy carries only in-frame clones and drops some. The sample has around 130,000 clones, nearly 90% seen once; the top ten hold over 3%. The source is a man aged 25 to 40 in good health and CMV-seronegative. Sequencing input: PBMCs. The V and J genes are TRBV5-6 and TRBJ2-1; TRBD1 might be the D (5 bases). Written as DNA, the CDR3 is TGTGCCAGCAGCTTGCCAGGGAATGAGCAGTTCTTC. Amino acid sequence: CASSLPGNEQFF.